Listed below are T cell receptor beta chains from one sample, sequenced in a study of regulatory T cells in long-lasting Graves disease. TCRdb re-analysed the multiplex PCR reads in MiXCR, keeping a single row per CDR3 protein. Altogether 400,000 to 450,000 distinct CDR3 sequences are present, 15% being singletons, with the ten largest covering 16%. These sequences were also reported in another study, on T cells in Graves' hyperthyroidism and ophthalmopathy.

This material consisted of peripheral blood mononuclear cells (PBMCs), taken at new diagnosis, from a patient treated with antithyroid drugs. These receptors were collected from a woman in her twenties or thirties with Graves disease. Each CDR3 is given with its conserved first and last residue. The D gene is left open where the match is weak. Only some rows state a clone size, as once, few, many or a class for expanded clones.

d_call	v_call	clone_size	j_call	cdr3_aa
TRBD2	TRBV5-1	many	TRBJ2-3	CASSLGRTSGNTDTQYF
TRBD2	TRBV11-2	many	TRBJ2-7	CASSSRLAGGYEQYF
-	TRBV4-2	few	TRBJ1-1	CASSQQGPSGVSEAFF
TRBD2	TRBV9	few	TRBJ2-1	CASSVGLAGDEQFF
-	TRBV29-1	many	TRBJ2-5	CSARRGQGQETQYF
-	TRBV29-1	-	TRBJ2-1	CSVGSAGYGQFF
-	TRBV5-6	-	TRBJ1-2	CASSLQSQGYTF
TRBD2	TRBV7-3	-	TRBJ2-7	CASSLRGGSGSIRNEQYF
-	TRBV29-1	many	TRBJ1-4	CSVVQGGGEKLFF
-	TRBV6-1	many	TRBJ2-5	CASTPREGYETQYF
TRBD1	TRBV6-1	few	TRBJ1-2	CASNRGMWGYTF
-	TRBV3-1	many	TRBJ1-4	CASIGPPGSNEKLFF
-	TRBV27	many	TRBJ1-2	CASSLSQGWHGYTF
-	TRBV30	many	TRBJ2-1	CACPGRGRNEQFF
TRBD1	TRBV5-5	many	TRBJ1-5	CASSLGQVNQPQHF
-	TRBV7-9	many	TRBJ2-1	CASSLDIPPRGNEQFF
TRBD2	TRBV24-1	few	TRBJ2-1	CATGAGGGDNEQFF
TRBD1	TRBV4-1	few	TRBJ2-5	CASSQAGRTGGGETQYF
TRBD1	TRBV27	many	TRBJ2-1	CASSLSGTGVEQFF
-	TRBV27	few	TRBJ1-2	CASSLDGVSGYGYTF
-	TRBV3-1	few	TRBJ2-4	CASSQVRLLRAKNIQYF
-	TRBV15	-	TRBJ2-7	CATSRSTHEQYF
TRBD2	TRBV24-1	many	TRBJ2-1	CARPGTRKGNEQFF
TRBD2	TRBV12-3/TRBV12-4	-	TRBJ2-1	CASSLLAGGTDEQFF
-	TRBV6-1	many	TRBJ1-1	CASSEEDLQAFF
TRBD2	TRBV6-2/TRBV6-3	many	TRBJ2-1	CASSYMASGRVGDNEQFF
TRBD2	TRBV7-2	many	TRBJ2-7	CASSSTDSGIRSYEQYF
-	TRBV7-3	-	TRBJ2-1	CASSGGINGWGNEQFF